This T cell receptor (beta chain) is drawn from a study of immune cell composition in non-small cell lung cancer. Findings of the study overall: Shared sequences between tumour-reactive and dominant in vivo clones were not proven. Overall clonality, unlike maximal tumour-associated clone frequency, did not predict TIL reactivity. Lung squamous cell carcinoma tumours had significantly higher top 10 clone scores and productive clonality than lung adenocarcinoma.

TCRdb's copy holds only in-frame clones and misses some; the assay was immunoSEQ multiplex PCR. The table has 2,500 or so clones, approximately 81% seen once. With V trimmed by 4 bases and J by 2 bases, 7 bases remained unmatched. This CDR3 contains 16 residues. CDR1 and CDR2 (germline): SGHTS, YDEGEE. To note about this clone: Its antigen remains unknown.

The chain carries TRBV5-8 and TRBJ1-5; 9 bases fit TRBD1. Material: lung tumor tissue. This receptor was obtained from a human donor with non-small cell lung cancer. The DNA for the CDR3 is TGTGCCAGCAGCCCGGAGGGACAGGGCGGCAATCAGCCCCAGCATTTT. Amino acid sequence: CASSPEGQGGNQPQHF.